The next 20 T cell receptor beta chains were all read from a single sample in a study of beta chain features in type 1 diabetes. The sequenced template was cDNA made from the entire isolated RNA. Sequenced by immunoSEQ multiplex PCR; TCRdb stores in-frame clones only, minus some. The data show some 330,000 clones, roughly 11% seen once. The sequenced sample consisted of naive CD4+ T cells from blood. The receptors shown here come from a woman aged 30 to 39 in good health.

This clone occurred a few times. This chain joins TRBV7-9 and TRBJ2-7; D possibly corresponds to TRBD1 (5 bases). Germline lookup yields CDR1 SEHNR and CDR2 FQNEAQ (reference sequence). V was trimmed by 0 bases and J by 3 bases, leaving 9 bases between them. The CDR3 consists of 14 residues. CDR3 amino acids: CASSLALTDYEQYF. In nucleotides, the CDR3 is TGTGCCAGCAGCTTAGCGCTGACAGACTACGAGCAGTACTTC.

The V and J genes are TRBV28 and TRBJ1-2, with 8 nucleotides matching TRBD1. The CDR3 extends over 13 amino acids. Looked up from germline, CDR1 is MDHEN and CDR2 is SYDVKM. Germline trimming cut 1 base from V and 7 bases from J; bases unmatched to any gene: 2. CDR3 in DNA: TGTGCCAGCAGTTTATTCAGGGGGCTTGGCTACACCTTC. Translating it yields CASSLFRGLGYTF.

This clone has only a few counts. The chain recombines TRBV9 with TRBJ1-4; D is unresolved. CDR1 SGDLS and CDR2 YYNGEE come from the germline V gene. The CDR3 runs to 15 residues. Trimming took 0 bases from V and 7 from J, leaving 13 bases between them. The CDR3 sequence: CASSVGGYLGEKLFF. CDR3 DNA sequence: TGTGCCAGCAGCGTAGGCGGGTACTTGGGTGAAAAACTGTTTTTT.

This clone turned up a few times. This rearrangement joins TRBV4-2 to TRBJ1-2; 7 bases line up with TRBD1. Losses at the gene ends were 1 base for V and 6 bases for J; bases not matched to a gene: 11. The V gene's germline CDR1 is LGHNA and CDR2 YNFKEQ. The CDR3 runs 16 residues. CDR3 in DNA: TGTGCCAGCAGCCAAGGGACAGGAGCAGTTGTTAATGGCTACACCTTC. As protein: CASSQGTGAVVNGYTF.

This clone was found a few times. This chain connects TRBV7-2 to TRBJ2-6; D uncertain. V lost 1 base and J 0 bases, leaving 4 bases between the germline ends. CDR1 and CDR2 from the germline V gene are SGHTA and FQGNSA. The length of the CDR3 is 15 residues. CDR3 in amino acids: CASSLGSSGANVLTF. DNA of the CDR3: TGTGCCAGCAGCTTAGGCAGCTCTGGGGCCAACGTCCTGACTTTC. Variable domain in full (rest from reference TRBV7-2 and TRBJ2-6): GAGVSQSPSNKVTEKGKDVELRCDPISGHTALYWYRQSLGQGLEFLIYFQGNSAPDKSGLPSDRFSAERTGGSVSTLTIQRTQQEDSAVYLCASSLGSSGANVLTFGAGSRLTVL.

This chain connects TRBV4-3 to TRBJ2-1, with D perhaps matching TRBD2 (6 bases). CDR1 LGHNA and CDR2 YSLEER come from the germline V gene. With 0 bases removed from V and 3 bases from J, the gap between germline ends came to 9 bases. The CDR3 is made up of 15 amino acids. The CDR3 is CASSQDGGRYNEQFF. The CDR3 nucleotides read TGCGCCAGCAGCCAAGATGGAGGGCGCTACAATGAGCAGTTCTTC.

This clone was counted between two and nine times. The V call is TRBV28, the J call TRBJ1-5, with 7 bases matching TRBD1. There are 18 residues in the CDR3. CDR1 is MDHEN, CDR2 SYDVKM, per germline. V gave up 2 bases and J gave up 5 bases; unmatched junction bases: 15. The CDR3 nucleotides read TGTGCCAGCAGTTTAGCAGTTTCGAGGGACAGAGGGGATCAGCCCCAGCATTTT. This gives the protein CASSLAVSRDRGDQPQHF.

There are a few counts of this clone. This chain links TRBV27 with TRBJ2-3, with a tentative D call TRBD2 (6 bases). The CDR3 totals 14 residues. Trimming shortened V by 4 bases and J by 9 bases, and 17 bases separated the two germline ends. The germline gives CDR1 MNHEY, CDR2 SMNVEV (reference sequence). CDR3 loop: CASSWLRGAGTQYF. The DNA for the CDR3 is TGTGCCAGCAGTTGGCTGCGAGGCGCGGGAACGCAGTATTTT.

The table lists this clone with a few counts. J is TRBJ2-3 and V is TRBV13, with 7 positions matching TRBD2. J lost 5 bases, V lost 6 bases, and 5 bases had no gene match. Germline V gene lookup returns CDR1 PRHDT and CDR2 FYEKMQ (reference sequence). This CDR3 has 13 residues. The CDR3 bases are TGTGCCAGCAGTGAAGGGAGGGGAGATACGCAGTATTTT. Protein product: CASSEGRGDTQYF.

The chain carries TRBV6-5 and TRBJ1-5, with D hard to call. This CDR3 has 15 amino acids. Germline CDR1 and CDR2: MNHEY and SVGAGI. The V end was cut by 0 bases, the J end by 2 bases, with 8 bases between. CDR3 region: CASSYSNTGNQPQHF. In nucleotides, the CDR3 is TGTGCCAGCAGTTACTCGAATACAGGCAATCAGCCCCAGCATTTT.

This clone was picked up a small number of times. DNA of the CDR3: TGTGCCAGCAGCCAAGGGCGCGGGGGGACAGATACGCAGTATTTT. It codes for CASSQGRGGTDTQYF. The chain links TRBV4-2 to TRBJ2-3, with 8 bases matching TRBD2. V dropped 1 base and J dropped 3; count of bases not matched to a gene: 3. This CDR3 has 15 amino acids. CDR1 is LGHNA and CDR2 is YNFKEQ in the germline V gene.

The V and J genes are TRBV15 and TRBJ2-5, with D hard to call. This CDR3 comprises 17 residues. V was trimmed by 5 bases and J by 2 bases, leaving 21 bases between them. The V gene's germline CDR1 is LNHNV and CDR2 YYDKDF (reference sequence). The CDR3 loop reads CATSPAAASVLQETQYF. The CDR3 DNA reads as TGTGCCACCAGCCCCGCCGCGGCTAGTGTGTTACAAGAGACCCAGTACTTC. The full variable domain, completed using reference TRBV15 and TRBJ2-5, is DAMVIQNPRYQVTQFGKPVTLSCSQTLNHNVMYWYQQKSSQAPKLLFHYYDKDFNNEADTPDNFQSRRPNTSFCFLDIRSPGLGDTAMYLCATSPAAASVLQETQYFGPGTRLLVL.

J is TRBJ2-1 and V is TRBV9; the match to TRBD2 covers 7 bases. Germline V gives CDR1 SGDLS, CDR2 YYNGEE. J was trimmed by 2 bases and V by 0 bases; bases with no gene match: 2. The CDR3 runs to 15 residues. The chain's CDR3 is CASSVGAGAYNEQFF. The CDR3 coding sequence is TGTGCCAGCAGCGTAGGGGCGGGGGCCTACAATGAGCAGTTCTTC.

The chain couples TRBV6-6 to TRBJ2-7; D gene unclear. Germline CDR1 is MNHNY and CDR2 is SVGAGI (reference sequence). Trimming took off 6 bases at V and 1 base at J, with 7 bases between the two ends. This CDR3 comprises 12 residues. CDR3 bases: TGTGCCAGCAGCCGCGGATCCTACGAGCAGTACTTC. Amino acids: CASSRGSYEQYF.

The chain carries TRBV11-2 and TRBJ2-1, with D possibly matching TRBD1 (5 bases). Trimming removed 2 bases from V and 4 bases from J, with 18 bases in between. Germline-derived CDR1 and CDR2 are SGHAT and FQNNGV. The CDR3 spans 17 residues. CDR3: CASSLISGQGSYNEQFF. The CDR3 DNA reads TGTGCCAGCAGCTTAATCTCCGGGCAGGGTTCGTACAATGAGCAGTTCTTC.

The chain carries TRBV7-9 and TRBJ2-5, with D tentatively TRBD1 (6 bases). This CDR3 region has 13 residues. CDR1 is SEHNR, CDR2 FQNEAQ, per germline (reference sequence). With 4 bases removed from V and 6 bases from J, the gap between germline ends came to 12 bases. CDR3: CASSSQGMKTQYF. CDR3 sequence (DNA): TGTGCCAGCAGCTCACAGGGAATGAAGACCCAGTACTTC.

The chain uses TRBV14 and TRBJ2-1; 13 bases line up with TRBD2. The CDR3 is 15 residues long. Germline V lookup: CDR1 SGHDN, CDR2 FVKESK. V gave up 8 bases and J gave up 9 bases; unmatched junction bases: 10. The DNA of the CDR3 is TGTGCCAGCTCCCCACTAGCGGGAGGGCCCGGTGAGCAGTTCTTC. Its protein is CASSPLAGGPGEQFF.

This chain connects TRBV5-1 to TRBJ2-7; TRBD2 aligns across 7 bases. This CDR3 spans 16 amino acids. J was trimmed by 2 bases and V by 2 bases; bases with no gene match: 10. The germline V gene has CDR1 SGHRS and CDR2 YFSETQ. In DNA form, the CDR3 reads TGCGCCAGCAGCTTAGGTGGTGCTAGCGGACCCTACGAGCAGTACTTC. Its translation: CASSLGGASGPYEQYF.

The rearrangement joins TRBV14 to TRBJ2-1; the match to TRBD2 covers 9 bases. Per the germline V gene, CDR1 is SGHDN and CDR2 is FVKESK. V trimming: 4 bases; J trimming: 5 bases; junction bases outside the gene matches: 3. This CDR3 is built from 14 residues. CDR3 nucleotides: TGTGCCAGCAGCCCTGGGACTAGCCACAATGAGCAGTTCTTC. Translated, it gives CASSPGTSHNEQFF.

This clone turned up a few times. The chain has TRBV7-2 and TRBJ2-1, with D possibly TRBD1 on 6 matching bases. This CDR3 contains 16 residues. The V gene lost 4 bases and the J gene lost 3 bases, with 16 bases spanning the gap. CDR1 SGHTA and CDR2 FQGNSA come from the germline V gene. Here the CDR3 reads CASSSGQTTIYNEQFF. In DNA form, the CDR3 reads TGTGCCAGCAGCTCAGGACAGACCACAATCTACAATGAGCAGTTCTTC.